This T cell receptor beta chain was identified during a study of blood T cell repertoires in COVID-19. Study details: The study drew acute and convalescent COVID-19 samples from the United States, Italy and Spain.

Sequencing was performed with immunoSEQ multiplex PCR; in TCRdb, only in-frame clones are kept and a portion is missing. The table includes 51,000 or so clones, about 85% detected once. This CDR3 contains 15 residues. CDR1 SEHNR and CDR2 FQNEAQ come from the germline V gene (reference sequence). The ends were cut back, 1 base at V and 7 bases at J, with 13 bases in the middle. This clone was detected only once. The chain combines TRBV7-9 with TRBJ1-4; the D gene is possibly TRBD1 (5 bases). The sequenced sample consisted of peripheral blood. The source is a man in his 70s with active COVID-19. The CDR3 sequence: CASSLGGGGREKLFF. For the CDR3, the DNA is TGTGCCAGCAGCTTAGGAGGCGGGGGACGTGAAAAACTGTTTTTT.